The 14 T cell receptor beta chains listed next were all sequenced from one sample in a study of blood T cells in healthy people across ages. Through a sample-barcoded 5' primer and a J-beta primer mix, a second PCR was run for about 6 to 11 cycles. TCRdb re-derived calls from the 5' RACE reads in MiXCR, one entry per CDR3 protein. The repertoire holds hundreds of thousands of distinct CDR3 sequences, 40% to 45% seen once, with roughly 30% in the top ten. The specimen was blood. These receptor sequences come from an elderly man in good health.

This chain joins TRBV7-2 and TRBJ1-4; TRBD1 might be the D (5 bases). The CDR3 length is 17 residues. Looked up from germline, CDR1 is SGHTA and CDR2 is FQGNSA. V dropped 2 bases and J dropped 1 base, with 14 bases sitting between them. The CDR3 DNA reads as TGTGCCAGCAGCTTAATGGGAGCAGGGAGAACTAATGAAAAACTGTTTTTT. It specifies CASSLMGAGRTNEKLFF.

The J gene is TRBJ2-3, the V gene TRBV7-2; D is perhaps TRBD2 (6 bases). V lost 5 bases, J lost 1 base, and 16 bases lay in between. The V gene's germline CDR1 is SGHTA and CDR2 FQGNSA. This CDR3 is 16 amino acids long. CDR3 sequence: CASSRTRGGGTDTQYF. DNA for the CDR3: TGTGCCAGCAGCAGGACGAGGGGCGGGGGCACAGATACGCAGTATTTT.

A few counts support this clonotype. The J gene is TRBJ2-4, the V gene TRBV20-1, with TRBD1 matching over 8 bases. CDR3 length: 13 amino acids. Per the germline V gene, CDR1 is DFQATT and CDR2 is SNEGSKA (reference sequence). V was pared by 6 bases and J by 8 bases, with 9 bases of the junction left unmatched. The CDR3: CSAAGTGQYIQYF. The CDR3 DNA follows: TGCAGTGCCGCCGGGACAGGCCAGTACATTCAGTACTTC.

This chain links TRBV15 with TRBJ2-3; unclear D gene. The length of the CDR3 is 14 residues. V was trimmed by 5 bases and J by 0 bases, leaving 9 bases between them. Germline lookup yields CDR1 LNHNV and CDR2 YYDKDF (reference sequence). The CDR3 sequence: CATSGVTSTDTQYF. The CDR3 DNA sequence: TGTGCCACCAGCGGCGTAACTAGCACAGATACGCAGTATTTT.

The chain's CDR3 is CASSAGSHNSGANVLTF. The CDR3 region has the DNA TGTGCCAGCAGCGCAGGTAGCCATAACTCTGGGGCCAACGTCCTGACTTTC. The chain is built from TRBV9 and TRBJ2-6; D is unresolved. Trimming removed 3 bases at V and 0 bases at J, with 13 bases between. This CDR3 is 17 amino acids long. Per the germline V gene, CDR1 is SGDLS and CDR2 is YYNGEE.

V and J are TRBV7-6 and TRBJ2-5; 9 bases line up with TRBD1. CDR3 size: 14 residues. Looked up from germline, CDR1 is SGHVS and CDR2 is FNYEAQ. Trimming cost V 5 bases and J 3 bases; bases outside gene matches: 4. CDR3 nucleotide sequence: TGTGCCAGCAGCCCCTGGACAGGGGAAGAGACCCAGTACTTC. It specifies CASSPWTGEETQYF. Drawing the rest from reference TRBV7-6 and TRBJ2-5, the complete variable domain is GAGVSQSPRYKVTKRGQDVALRCDPISGHVSLYWYRQALGQGPEFLTYFNYEAQQDKSGLPNDRFSAERPEGSISTLTIQRTEQRDSAMYRCASSPWTGEETQYFGPGTRLLVL.

This clonotype was counted a few times. The rearrangement uses TRBV4-1 and TRBJ2-7, with a tentative D call TRBD2 (5 bases). The V gene's germline CDR1 is MGHRA and CDR2 YSYEKL. This CDR3 contains 16 residues. The V end lost 0 bases, the J end lost 1 base, and 13 bases lay between the germline ends. The CDR3: CASSQDVSSRSYEQYF. The CDR3 DNA is TGCGCCAGCAGCCAAGATGTGTCTAGCCGGTCCTACGAGCAGTACTTC.

The chain uses TRBV6-2 or TRBV6-3 and TRBJ2-7; 10 nucleotides align to TRBD1. The CDR3 extends over 15 amino acids. V was clipped by 6 bases and J by 7 bases; unmatched bases: 12. Germline CDR1 and CDR2: MNHEY and SVGEGT. This chain's CDR3 is CASRDPGQGLNEQYF. The CDR3 DNA reads TGTGCCAGCAGGGACCCGGGACAGGGGTTAAATGAGCAGTACTTC.

This sequence joins TRBV5-1 and TRBJ1-6; no clear D. The ends were cut back, 0 bases at V and 5 bases at J, with 9 bases in the middle. Germline loops: CDR1 SGHRS, CDR2 YFSETQ. There are 15 residues in the CDR3. CDR3 nucleotides: TGCGCCAGCAGCTTGGAAGGCCATAATAATTCACCCCTCCACTTT. It is translated as CASSLEGHNNSPLHF. The full variable domain, rest sourced from reference TRBV5-1 and TRBJ1-6, is KAGVTQTPRYLIKTRGQQVTLSCSPISGHRSVSWYQQTPGQGLQFLFEYFSETQRNKGNFPGRFSGRQFSNSRSEMNVSTLELGDSALYLCASSLEGHNNSPLHFGNGTRLTVT.

The sample holds a few counts of this clonotype. The chain joins TRBV20-1 to TRBJ2-3; 7 positions match TRBD2. The germline gives CDR1 DFQATT, CDR2 SNEGSKA (reference sequence). The CDR3 length is 13 residues. The junction had 7 bases not matched to a gene; V was cut back by 4 bases and J by 6 bases. The CDR3 DNA follows: TGCAGTGCTAATAGCGGGTCGGCCGATACGCAGTATTTT. This sequence encodes CSANSGSADTQYF.

This sequence joins TRBV6-2 or TRBV6-3 and TRBJ1-1; 7 bases are a match to TRBD1. The length of the CDR3 is 14 residues. The V gene end was trimmed by 8 bases and the J gene end by 4 bases; junction bases not matched to a gene: 10. The germline CDR1 and CDR2 sequences are MNHEY and SVGEGT. The CDR3, as DNA: TGTGCCAGCTGTAACTACAGGGGTTTCACTGAAGCTTTCTTT. Translated, it gives CASCNYRGFTEAFF.

This clonotype was recorded a few times. The chain recombines TRBV15 with TRBJ2-1; 9 bases map to TRBD1. CDR3 length equals 17 residues. The germline CDR1 and CDR2 sequences are LNHNV and YYDKDF (reference sequence). With V trimmed by 3 bases and J by 5 bases, 11 bases remained unmatched. The CDR3 DNA sequence: TGTGCCACCAGCAGCAACCGGACAGGGGCTTTTAACAATGAGCAGTTCTTC. This encodes CATSSNRTGAFNNEQFF. Combining the CDR3 with reference TRBV15 and TRBJ2-1 gives the whole variable domain DAMVIQNPRYQVTQFGKPVTLSCSQTLNHNVMYWYQQKSSQAPKLLFHYYDKDFNNEADTPDNFQSRRPNTSFCFLDIRSPGLGDTAMYLCATSSNRTGAFNNEQFFGPGTRLTVL.

The chain has TRBV20-1 and TRBJ2-5, with unresolved D. From germline, CDR1 is DFQATT and CDR2 SNEGSKA (reference sequence). Deletions cut 1 base from V and 2 bases from J, with 5 bases between. This CDR3 has 12 residues. The CDR3 region has the DNA TGCAGTGCTAGAGGGGTTCAAGAGACCCAGTACTTC. It specifies CSARGVQETQYF.

V gene TRBV28 combines with J gene TRBJ2-4; 10 bases are shared with TRBD2. J gave up 0 bases and V 1 base, and 9 bases lay outside the gene matches. Germline CDR1 MDHEN, CDR2 SYDVKM. The CDR3 is made up of 19 amino acids. The CDR3 here is CASSLLRASGGLAKNIQYF. The CDR3 DNA follows: TGTGCCAGCAGTTTATTACGGGCTAGCGGGGGACTAGCCAAAAACATTCAGTACTTC.